The clone carrying this T cell receptor beta chain was counted between two and nine times. Its antigen remains unidentified. The entry originates in a study of T-cell memory formation after mild COVID-19. For the study at large: Each donor largely had its own TCR clusters.

Findings and caveats of the study: CD4+ contracting clones were found mainly in CM and EM, and CD8+ ones in EMRA.

The CDR3 has 14 residues. Trimming cost V 2 bases and J 6 bases, with 12 bases left between them. TCR alpha and TCR beta cDNA libraries carrying sample barcodes and UMIs were produced by 5'RACE using constant-segment primers. TCRdb re-called the 5' RACE reads through MiXCR, storing one row per CDR3 protein. The sample has tens of thousands of distinct CDR3 sequences, over 8.5% seen once. The TCR comes from an adult woman who had mild COVID-19 (a few samples of this study predate the infection). Cell type and time point are not known. This sequence joins TRBV23-1 and TRBJ2-3; possibly TRBD2 for D (5 bases). TRBV23-1 has ORF status, its function being uncertain. The sample consisted of PBMCs or a T cell subset sorted from them (not recorded which). The chain's CDR3 is CASSQEEGYDTQYF. Written as DNA, the CDR3 is TGCGCCAGCAGTCAAGAAGAGGGATACGATACGCAGTATTTT.